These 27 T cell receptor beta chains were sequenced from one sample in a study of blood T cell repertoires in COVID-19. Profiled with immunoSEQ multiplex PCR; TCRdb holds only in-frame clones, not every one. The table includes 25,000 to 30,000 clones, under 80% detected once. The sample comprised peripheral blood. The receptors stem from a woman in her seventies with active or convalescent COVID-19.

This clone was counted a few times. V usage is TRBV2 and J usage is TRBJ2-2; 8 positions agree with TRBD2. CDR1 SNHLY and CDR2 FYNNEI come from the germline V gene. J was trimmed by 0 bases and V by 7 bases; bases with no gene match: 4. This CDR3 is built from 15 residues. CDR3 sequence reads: CASKPGLANTGELFF. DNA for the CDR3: TGTGCCAGCAAACCGGGACTAGCGAACACCGGGGAGCTGTTTTTT.

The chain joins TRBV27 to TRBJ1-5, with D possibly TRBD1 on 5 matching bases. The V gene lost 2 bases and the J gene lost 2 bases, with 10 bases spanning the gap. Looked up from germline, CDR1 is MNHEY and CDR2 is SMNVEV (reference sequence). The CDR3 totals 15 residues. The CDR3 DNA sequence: TGTGCCAGCAGTTTACAGGGACTGGGCAATCAGCCCCAGCATTTT. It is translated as CASSLQGLGNQPQHF.

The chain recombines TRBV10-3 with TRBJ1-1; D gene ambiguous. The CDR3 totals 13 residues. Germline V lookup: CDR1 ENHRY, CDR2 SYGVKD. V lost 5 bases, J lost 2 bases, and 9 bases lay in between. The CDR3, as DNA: TGTGCCATCAGTACAGATTTTAACACTGAAGCTTTCTTT. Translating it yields CAISTDFNTEAFF.

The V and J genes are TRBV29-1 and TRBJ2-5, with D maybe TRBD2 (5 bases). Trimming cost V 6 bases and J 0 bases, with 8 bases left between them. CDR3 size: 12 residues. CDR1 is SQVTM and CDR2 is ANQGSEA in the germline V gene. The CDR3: CSVRGYQETQYF. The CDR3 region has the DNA TGCAGCGTACGGGGATACCAAGAGACCCAGTACTTC.

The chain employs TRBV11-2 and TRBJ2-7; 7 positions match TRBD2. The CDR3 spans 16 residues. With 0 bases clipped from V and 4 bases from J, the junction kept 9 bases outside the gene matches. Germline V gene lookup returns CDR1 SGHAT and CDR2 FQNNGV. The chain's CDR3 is CASSLEAGLLPYEQYF. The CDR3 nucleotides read TGTGCCAGCAGCTTAGAAGCGGGATTGCTCCCGTACGAGCAGTACTTC.

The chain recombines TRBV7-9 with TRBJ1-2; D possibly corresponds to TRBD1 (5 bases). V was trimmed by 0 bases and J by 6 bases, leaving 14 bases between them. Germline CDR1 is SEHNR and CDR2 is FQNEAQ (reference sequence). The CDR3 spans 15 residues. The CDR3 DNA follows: TGTGCCAGCAGCTTAGCTTGGGGCGGGAACGATGGCTACACCTTC. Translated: CASSLAWGGNDGYTF.

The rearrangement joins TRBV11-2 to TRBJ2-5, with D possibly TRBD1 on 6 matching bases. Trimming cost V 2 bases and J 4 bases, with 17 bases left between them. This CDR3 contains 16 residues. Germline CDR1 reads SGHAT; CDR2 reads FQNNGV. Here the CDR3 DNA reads TGTGCCAGCAGCTTAACCGGGACAAAGTACGGAGAGACCCAGTACTTC. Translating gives CASSLTGTKYGETQYF.

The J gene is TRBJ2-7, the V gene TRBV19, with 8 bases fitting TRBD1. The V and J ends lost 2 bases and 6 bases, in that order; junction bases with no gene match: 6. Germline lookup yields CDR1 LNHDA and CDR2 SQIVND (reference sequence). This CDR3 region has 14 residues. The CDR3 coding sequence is TGTGCCAGTAGTATACGGACAGGGTGGAGCGAGCAGTACTTC. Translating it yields CASSIRTGWSEQYF.

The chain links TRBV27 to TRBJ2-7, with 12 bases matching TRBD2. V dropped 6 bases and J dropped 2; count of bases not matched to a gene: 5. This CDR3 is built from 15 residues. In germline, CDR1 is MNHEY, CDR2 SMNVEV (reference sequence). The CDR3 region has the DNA TGTGCCAGCAGACCTACTAGCGGGGGGCCCTACGAGCAGTACTTC. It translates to CASRPTSGGPYEQYF.

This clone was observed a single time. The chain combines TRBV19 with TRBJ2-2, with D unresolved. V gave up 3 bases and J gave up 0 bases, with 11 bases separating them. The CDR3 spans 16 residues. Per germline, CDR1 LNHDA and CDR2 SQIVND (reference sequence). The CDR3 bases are TGTGCCAGTAGTATTCTGGCTCACCCGAACACCGGGGAGCTGTTTTTT. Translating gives CASSILAHPNTGELFF.

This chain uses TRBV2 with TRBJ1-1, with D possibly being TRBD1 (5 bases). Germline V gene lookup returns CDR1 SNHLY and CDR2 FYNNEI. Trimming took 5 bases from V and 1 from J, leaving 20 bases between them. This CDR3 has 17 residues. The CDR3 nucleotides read TGTGCCAGCAGTCCATCGCACAGGTTCCTGGAGAACACTGAAGCTTTCTTT. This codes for CASSPSHRFLENTEAFF.

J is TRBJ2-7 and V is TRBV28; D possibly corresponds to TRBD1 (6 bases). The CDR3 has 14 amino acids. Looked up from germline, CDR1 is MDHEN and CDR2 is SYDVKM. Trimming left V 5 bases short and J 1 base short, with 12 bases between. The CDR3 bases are TGTGCCAGCAGTCCTGGGACATTTTCCTACGAGCAGTACTTC. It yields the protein CASSPGTFSYEQYF. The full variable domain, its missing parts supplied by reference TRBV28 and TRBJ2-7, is DVKVTQSSRYLVKRTGEKVFLECVQDMDHENMFWYRQDPGLGLRLIYFSYDVKMKEKGDIPEGYSVSREKKERFSLILESASTNQTSMYLCASSPGTFSYEQYFGPGTRLTVT.

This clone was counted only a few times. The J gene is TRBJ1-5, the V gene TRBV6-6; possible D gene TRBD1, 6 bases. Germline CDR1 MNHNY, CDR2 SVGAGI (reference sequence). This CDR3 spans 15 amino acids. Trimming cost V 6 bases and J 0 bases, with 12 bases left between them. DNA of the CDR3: TGTGCCAGCAGAGACAGGAGAGATAGCAATCAGCCCCAGCATTTT. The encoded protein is CASRDRRDSNQPQHF.

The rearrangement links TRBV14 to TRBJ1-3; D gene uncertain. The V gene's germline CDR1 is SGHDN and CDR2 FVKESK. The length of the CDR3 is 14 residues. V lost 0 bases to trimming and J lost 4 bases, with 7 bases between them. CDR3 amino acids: CASSQDRSGNTIYF. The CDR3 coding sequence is TGTGCCAGCAGCCAAGATAGATCCGGAAACACCATATATTTT. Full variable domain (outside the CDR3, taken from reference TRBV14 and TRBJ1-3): EAGVTQFPSHSVIEKGQTVTLRCDPISGHDNLYWYRRVMGKEIKFLLHFVKESKQDESGMPNNRFLAERTGGTYSTLKVQPAELEDSGVYFCASSQDRSGNTIYFGEGSWLTVV.

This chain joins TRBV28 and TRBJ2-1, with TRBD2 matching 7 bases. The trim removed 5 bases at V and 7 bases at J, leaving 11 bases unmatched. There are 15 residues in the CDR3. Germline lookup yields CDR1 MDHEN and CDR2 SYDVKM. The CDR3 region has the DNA TGTGCCAGCAGTCCTAGACTAGCTCCTCGAAATGAGCAGTTCTTC. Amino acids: CASSPRLAPRNEQFF.

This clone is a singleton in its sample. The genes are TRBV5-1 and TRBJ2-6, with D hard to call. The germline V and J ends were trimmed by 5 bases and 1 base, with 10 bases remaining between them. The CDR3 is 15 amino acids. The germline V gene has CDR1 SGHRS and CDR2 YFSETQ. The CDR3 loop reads CASRLLISGANVLTF. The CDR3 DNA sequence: TGCGCCAGCAGGCTTCTAATTTCTGGGGCCAACGTCCTGACTTTC.

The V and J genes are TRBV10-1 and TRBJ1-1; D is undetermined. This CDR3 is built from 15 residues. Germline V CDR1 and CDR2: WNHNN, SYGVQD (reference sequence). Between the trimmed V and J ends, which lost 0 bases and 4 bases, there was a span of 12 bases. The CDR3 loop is CASSESYGGGTEAFF. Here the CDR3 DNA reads TGCGCCAGCAGTGAGTCGTATGGAGGTGGCACTGAAGCTTTCTTT.

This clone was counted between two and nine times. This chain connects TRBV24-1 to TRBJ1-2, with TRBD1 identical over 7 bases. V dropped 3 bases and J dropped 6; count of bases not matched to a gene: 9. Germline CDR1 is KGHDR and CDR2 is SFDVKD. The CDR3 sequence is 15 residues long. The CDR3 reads CATSDGPRDSHGYTF. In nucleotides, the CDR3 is TGTGCCACCAGTGATGGGCCTCGGGACAGTCATGGCTACACCTTC.

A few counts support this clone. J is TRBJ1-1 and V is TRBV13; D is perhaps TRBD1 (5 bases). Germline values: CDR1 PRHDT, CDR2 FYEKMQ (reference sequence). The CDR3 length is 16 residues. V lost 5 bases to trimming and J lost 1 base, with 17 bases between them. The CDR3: CASSPRGSGGNTEAFF. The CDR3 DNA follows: TGTGCCAGCAGCCCCCGGGGGAGTGGGGGGAACACTGAAGCTTTCTTT.

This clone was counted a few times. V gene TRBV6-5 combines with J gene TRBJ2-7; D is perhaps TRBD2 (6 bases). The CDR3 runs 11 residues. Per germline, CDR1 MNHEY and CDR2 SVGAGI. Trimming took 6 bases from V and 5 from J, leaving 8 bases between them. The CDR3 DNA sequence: TGTGCCAGCAGGGGACTTGACGAGCAGTACTTC. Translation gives CASRGLDEQYF.

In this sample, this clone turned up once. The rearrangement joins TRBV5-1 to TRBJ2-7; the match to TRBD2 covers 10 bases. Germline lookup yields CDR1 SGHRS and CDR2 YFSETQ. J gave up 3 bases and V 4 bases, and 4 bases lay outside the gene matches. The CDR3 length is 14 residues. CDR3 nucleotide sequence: TGCGCCAGCAGCCCTAGCGGGGGACACTACGAGCAGTACTTC. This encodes CASSPSGGHYEQYF.

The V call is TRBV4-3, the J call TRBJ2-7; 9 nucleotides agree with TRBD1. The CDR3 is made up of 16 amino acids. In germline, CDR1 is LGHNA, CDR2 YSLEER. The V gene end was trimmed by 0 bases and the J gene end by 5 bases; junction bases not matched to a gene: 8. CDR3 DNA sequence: TGCGCCAGCAGCCAAGATTTACAGGGGGCGTTTAACGAGCAGTACTTC. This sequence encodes CASSQDLQGAFNEQYF.

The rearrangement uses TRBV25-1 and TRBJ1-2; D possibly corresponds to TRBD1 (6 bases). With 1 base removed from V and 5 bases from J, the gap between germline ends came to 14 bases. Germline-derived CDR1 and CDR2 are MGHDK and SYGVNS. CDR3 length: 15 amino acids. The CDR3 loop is CASSELGAVQYGYTF. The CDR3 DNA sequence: TGTGCCAGCAGTGAATTGGGGGCGGTTCAGTATGGCTACACCTTC.

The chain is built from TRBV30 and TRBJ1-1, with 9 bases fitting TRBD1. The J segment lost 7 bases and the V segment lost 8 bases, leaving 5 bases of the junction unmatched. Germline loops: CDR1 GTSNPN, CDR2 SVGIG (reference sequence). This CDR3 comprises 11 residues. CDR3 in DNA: TGTGCCGGACAGGGGTGGGTTGAAGCTTTCTTT. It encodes CAGQGWVEAFF.

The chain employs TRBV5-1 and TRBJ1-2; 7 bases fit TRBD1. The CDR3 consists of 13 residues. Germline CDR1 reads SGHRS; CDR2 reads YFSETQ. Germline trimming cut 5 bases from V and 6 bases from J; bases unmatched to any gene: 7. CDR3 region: CASRKTGSDGYTF. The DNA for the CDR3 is TGCGCCAGCAGAAAGACAGGGTCAGATGGCTACACCTTC.

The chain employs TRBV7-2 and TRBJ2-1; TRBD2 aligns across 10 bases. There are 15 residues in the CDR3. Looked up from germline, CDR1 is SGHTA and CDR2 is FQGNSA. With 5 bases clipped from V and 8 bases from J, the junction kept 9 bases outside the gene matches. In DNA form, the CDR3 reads TGTGCCAGCAGCACACTAGCGGGACTGATCCATGAGCAGTTCTTC. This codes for CASSTLAGLIHEQFF.

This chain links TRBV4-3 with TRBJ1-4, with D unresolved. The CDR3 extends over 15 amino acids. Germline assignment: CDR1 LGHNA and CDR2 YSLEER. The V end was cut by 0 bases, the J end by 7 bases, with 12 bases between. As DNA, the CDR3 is TGCGCCAGCAGCCAAGATAGAGGGTCGAGTGAAAAACTGTTTTTT. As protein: CASSQDRGSSEKLFF.